One and the same sample provided the 22 T cell receptor beta chains below, sequenced in a study of T cells in tumors after PD-1 blockade. Profiling relied on immunoSEQ multiplex PCR, and the TCRdb table lists in-frame clones only, not all of them. The data contain approximately 19,000 clones, around 85% of them singletons. This sample comprised PBMCs, obtained after anti-PD-1 therapy. Receptors were obtained from a human donor with advanced basal cell or squamous cell carcinoma (not recorded which).

The CDR3 nucleotides are TGTGCCAGCTCGGGGTCCTATAATTCACCCCTCCACTTT. Translation: CASSGSYNSPLHF. The chain combines TRBV18 with TRBJ1-6; no reliable D call. Germline loops: CDR1 KGHSH, CDR2 LQKENI. V lost 6 bases and J 1 base, leaving 4 bases between the germline ends. CDR3 length equals 13 residues.

There are a few counts of this clone. J is TRBJ2-2 and V is TRBV23-1; D call uncertain. TRBV23-1 is identified as an open reading frame with a role that is uncertain. V was clipped by 7 bases and J by 7 bases, with 7 bases between them. The CDR3 loop spans 11 amino acids. CDR3 DNA sequence: TGCGCCAGCAACCCCGACGGGGAGCTGTTTTTT. Translated: CASNPDGELFF.

This clone was counted between two and nine times. This chain links TRBV3-1 (or the pseudogene TRBV3-2) with TRBJ2-1; tentative D call: TRBD2 (6 bases). This CDR3 has 19 amino acids. Per the germline V gene, CDR1 is LGHDT and CDR2 is YNNKEL (reference sequence). The ends were cut back, 0 bases at V and 8 bases at J, with 26 bases in the middle. CDR3 protein: CASSQEPPWGKGGDYEQFF. The CDR3 bases are TGTGCCAGCAGCCAAGAGCCCCCCTGGGGGAAAGGCGGGGATTATGAGCAGTTCTTC.

The chain carries TRBV7-9 and TRBJ2-2; maybe TRBD1 (5 bases). Germline V gene sequence: CDR1 SEHNR, CDR2 FQNEAQ (reference sequence). This CDR3 comprises 15 residues. Trimming cost V 3 bases and J 2 bases, with 10 bases left between them. Here the CDR3 reads CASSLLRVNTGELFF. The CDR3, as DNA: TGTGCCAGCAGCTTGCTCAGGGTCAACACCGGGGAGCTGTTTTTT.

The chain is built from TRBV6-5 and TRBJ1-6; D remains unclear. Germline lookup yields CDR1 MNHEY and CDR2 SVGAGI. CDR3 length equals 14 residues. Trimming cost V 7 bases and J 10 bases, with 17 bases left between them. DNA of the CDR3: TGTGCCAGCACTCCGGGGATCGCTAGATCACCCCTCCACTTT. This translates into CASTPGIARSPLHF.

This chain links TRBV19 with TRBJ2-3; 10 bases are a match to TRBD1. CDR1 and CDR2 from the germline V gene are LNHDA and SQIVND (reference sequence). The junction had 5 bases not matched to a gene; V was cut back by 6 bases and J by 2 bases. This CDR3 has 15 residues. In nucleotides, the CDR3 is TGTGCCAGTAGCCGGGGGACAGGGGCCACAGATACGCAGTATTTT. Protein product: CASSRGTGATDTQYF.

This chain joins TRBV20-1 and TRBJ2-3; D is unclear. In germline, CDR1 is DFQATT, CDR2 SNEGSKA (reference sequence). The V end was cut by 1 base, the J end by 11 bases, with 10 bases between. CDR3 length equals 11 residues. CDR3 sequence (DNA): TGCAGTGCTAGAGTCGATTATGGGCAGTATTTT. Translating gives CSARVDYGQYF.

This rearrangement joins TRBV14 to TRBJ2-5; D might be TRBD2 (6 bases). Deletions cut 0 bases from V and 2 bases from J, with 13 bases between. Per the germline V gene, CDR1 is SGHDN and CDR2 is FVKESK. This CDR3 contains 16 residues. The CDR3: CASSQDPGLNQETQYF. The CDR3 region has the DNA TGTGCCAGCAGCCAAGACCCGGGACTCAATCAAGAGACCCAGTACTTC.

The chain links TRBV29-1 to TRBJ1-6; D remains ambiguous. The V gene lost 5 bases and the J gene lost 11 bases, with 7 bases spanning the gap. This CDR3 is 10 amino acids long. CDR1 and CDR2 from the germline V gene are SQVTM and ANQGSEA. Written as DNA, the CDR3 is TGCAGCGTTTTGGGTCCACCCCTCCACTTT. It encodes CSVLGPPLHF.

This chain joins TRBV12-3 or TRBV12-4 and TRBJ2-5; no definite D call. The CDR3 extends over 13 amino acids. Trimming removed 2 bases at V and 6 bases at J, with 10 bases between. CDR3 sequence (DNA): TGTGCCAGCAGTTTATTTCAAGACCAGACCCAGTACTTC. This sequence encodes CASSLFQDQTQYF.

The chain recombines TRBV7-2 with TRBJ1-3; D unclear. CDR1 SGHTA and CDR2 FQGNSA come from the germline V gene. Trimming removed 1 base from V and 1 base from J, with 2 bases in between. The CDR3 sequence is 13 residues long. CDR3 DNA sequence: TGTGCCAGCAGCTTAGAGTCTGGAAACACCATATATTTT. Amino acids: CASSLESGNTIYF.

In regard to this clone: Other DNA sequences in the sample encode the same CDR3. The J gene is TRBJ2-7, the V gene TRBV6-5; D may be TRBD2 (5 bases). V was trimmed by 2 bases and J by 3 bases, leaving 5 bases between them. The CDR3 covers 12 residues. The germline CDR1 and CDR2 sequences are MNHEY and SVGAGI. In nucleotides, the CDR3 is TGTGCCAGCAGTTACGCGGGCTACGAGCAGTACTTC. This translates into CASSYAGYEQYF.

This chain uses TRBV6-2 or TRBV6-3 with TRBJ2-6; 9 bases match TRBD2. This CDR3 region has 18 residues. The germline V gene has CDR1 MNHEY and CDR2 SVGEGT. V was clipped by 2 bases and J by 0 bases; unmatched bases: 5. CDR3 DNA: TGTGCCAGCAGTTACCTAGCGGGACGGTCCTCTGGGGCCAACGTCCTGACTTTC. This sequence encodes CASSYLAGRSSGANVLTF.

This clone was observed once. V is TRBV6-5 and J is TRBJ2-7; no definite D call. V lost 7 bases to trimming and J lost 6 bases, with 16 bases between them. The CDR3 is 13 amino acids. Germline loops: CDR1 MNHEY, CDR2 SVGAGI. CDR3 in DNA: TGTGCCAGCACCTCGGCCCCGTGGGCCGAGCAGTACTTC. Its protein product is CASTSAPWAEQYF.

The chain links TRBV18 to TRBJ1-2; D not resolved. The CDR3 runs 16 residues. Germline-derived CDR1 and CDR2 are KGHSH and LQKENI. V was shortened by 3 bases and J by 0 bases, with 14 bases between the two germline ends. CDR3 region: CASSPAWESANYGYTF. In nucleotides, the CDR3 is TGTGCCAGCTCACCCGCTTGGGAGTCAGCTAACTATGGCTACACCTTC.

This chain links TRBV10-3 with TRBJ2-6; D is perhaps TRBD1 or TRBD2 (5 bases each). The CDR3 loop spans 15 amino acids. The germline gives CDR1 ENHRY, CDR2 SYGVKD. With 2 bases removed from V and 4 bases from J, the gap between germline ends came to 9 bases. The CDR3 nucleotides read TGTGCCATCAGTGAGGCAGGGACCGGGGCCAACGTCCTGACTTTC. Its protein product is CAISEAGTGANVLTF.

This chain uses TRBV20-1 with TRBJ2-3; D ambiguous. The germline V and J ends were trimmed by 3 bases and 3 bases, with 7 bases remaining between them. The CDR3 is made up of 12 amino acids. Germline V gene sequence: CDR1 DFQATT, CDR2 SNEGSKA (reference sequence). The CDR3 DNA reads as TGCAGTGCTAGTCCTAGGACAGATACGCAGTATTTT. It codes for CSASPRTDTQYF.

The chain uses TRBV20-1 and TRBJ2-7, with 10 nucleotides matching TRBD2. The CDR3 spans 14 residues. Germline-derived CDR1 and CDR2 are DFQATT and SNEGSKA (reference sequence). J was trimmed by 5 bases and V by 3 bases; bases with no gene match: 7. This CDR3 reads CSASPLAGENEQYF. The CDR3 DNA is TGCAGTGCTAGTCCTCTAGCGGGAGAGAACGAGCAGTACTTC.

This clone occurred a few times. Within the sample, other DNA sequences also encode this same CDR3. This rearrangement joins TRBV12-3 or TRBV12-4 to TRBJ1-2, with D perhaps TRBD1 (6 bases). The germline V and J ends were trimmed by 1 base and 8 bases, with 8 bases remaining between them. The CDR3 consists of 12 residues. Written as DNA, the CDR3 is TGTGCCAGCAGTTTAGACAGGGTCGGCTACACCTTC. Translated: CASSLDRVGYTF.

In nucleotides, the CDR3 is TGTGCCAGCAGCTCCGTGAACTCTGGAAACACCATATATTTT. Amino acid sequence: CASSSVNSGNTIYF. This sequence joins TRBV7-2 and TRBJ1-3; no reliable D call. Germline CDR1 SGHTA, CDR2 FQGNSA. V was clipped by 4 bases and J by 0 bases, with 7 bases between them. The CDR3 runs 14 residues.

This clone was counted a few times. The V gene is TRBV27, the J gene TRBJ2-3; a possible D gene is TRBD1 (5 bases). Germline values: CDR1 MNHEY, CDR2 SMNVEV (reference sequence). The CDR3 runs 14 residues. V was trimmed by 4 bases and J by 1 base, leaving 9 bases between them. In nucleotides, the CDR3 is TGTGCCAGCAGTTGGGGCGGAGGCACAGATACGCAGTATTTT. This sequence encodes CASSWGGGTDTQYF.

This rearrangement joins TRBV5-4 to TRBJ2-7; 14 bases agree with TRBD2. V was clipped by 9 bases and J by 1 base; unmatched bases: 6. Germline-derived CDR1 and CDR2 are SGHNT and YYREEE (reference sequence). The CDR3 runs to 15 residues. Here the CDR3 reads CATGTSGSGSYEQYF. The CDR3 DNA reads TGTGCCACCGGGACTAGCGGGAGTGGGTCCTACGAGCAGTACTTC. The complete variable domain, with remaining parts taken from reference TRBV5-4 and TRBJ2-7, reads ETGVTQSPTHLIKTRGQQVTLRCSSQSGHNTVSWYQQALGQGPQFIFQYYREEENGRGNFPPRFSGLQFPNYSSELNVNALELDDSALYLCATGTSGSGSYEQYFGPGTRLTVT.